Below, 15 T cell receptor beta chains from the same sample are listed, as sequenced in a study of blood T cell repertoires in COVID-19. Clones were read by immunoSEQ multiplex PCR, and TCRdb kept only the in-frame ones, dropping some. The data contain about 130,000 clones, around 80% of them singletons. The sequenced sample consisted of peripheral blood. The receptors derive from a man aged 60 to 75 who had recovered from COVID-19.

This chain links TRBV6-2 or TRBV6-3 with TRBJ1-6; D perhaps matches TRBD1 (6 bases). The V end was cut by 4 bases, the J end by 0 bases, with 7 bases between. The germline V gene has CDR1 MNHEY and CDR2 SVGEGT. CDR3 length: 15 amino acids. The CDR3 sequence: CASSLDSSYNSPLHF. The CDR3 DNA reads TGTGCCAGCAGTTTGGACAGCTCCTATAATTCACCCCTCCACTTT.

The chain combines TRBV15 with TRBJ1-1, with D uncertain. CDR3 length: 15 residues. Trimming left V 1 base short and J 1 base short, with 10 bases between. The germline CDR1 and CDR2 sequences are LNHNV and YYDKDF (reference sequence). DNA for the CDR3: TGTGCCACCAGCAGAGTGCACCAGGCGAACACTGAAGCTTTCTTT. As protein: CATSRVHQANTEAFF.

The chain employs TRBV15 and TRBJ2-2; 8 positions match TRBD1. Germline values: CDR1 LNHNV, CDR2 YYDKDF (reference sequence). The CDR3 has 18 residues. With V trimmed by 2 bases and J by 3 bases, 11 bases remained unmatched. CDR3 coding DNA: TGTGCCACCAGCAGAAACCCGACAGGGGTGTTGGACACCGGGGAGCTGTTTTTT. Translated: CATSRNPTGVLDTGELFF. Using reference TRBV15 and TRBJ2-2 for the parts outside the CDR3, the full variable domain is DAMVIQNPRYQVTQFGKPVTLSCSQTLNHNVMYWYQQKSSQAPKLLFHYYDKDFNNEADTPDNFQSRRPNTSFCFLDIRSPGLGDTAMYLCATSRNPTGVLDTGELFFGEGSRLTVL.

The V call is TRBV7-2, the J call TRBJ1-1, with D maybe TRBD1 (5 bases). There are 16 residues in the CDR3. V was trimmed by 5 bases and J by 4 bases, leaving 20 bases between them. CDR1 and CDR2 from the germline V gene are SGHTA and FQGNSA. CDR3 sequence reads: CASSPLGGFLGTEAFF. DNA for the CDR3: TGTGCCAGCAGCCCTCTCGGGGGTTTCTTGGGCACTGAAGCTTTCTTT.

This clone was seen a single time. This chain connects TRBV7-2 to TRBJ2-7, with TRBD2 identical over 11 bases. V shed 5 bases, J shed 0 bases, and the junction held 3 bases outside the gene matches. This CDR3 contains 15 residues. Germline V lookup: CDR1 SGHTA, CDR2 FQGNSA. CDR3 DNA: TGTGCCAGCAGCCCTACTAGCGGGAGCTCCTACGAGCAGTACTTC. Translating it yields CASSPTSGSSYEQYF.

This chain uses TRBV7-3 with TRBJ2-2, with D possibly TRBD1 on 6 matching bases. V lost 4 bases and J 4 bases, leaving 10 bases between the germline ends. The germline gives CDR1 SGHTA, CDR2 FQGTGA. This CDR3 contains 14 residues. CDR3 protein: CASSSIQGTGELFF. Written as DNA, the CDR3 is TGTGCCAGCAGCTCCATACAGGGCACCGGGGAGCTGTTTTTT.

This clone was detected a few times. The V and J genes are TRBV9 and TRBJ2-2; D ambiguous. The length of the CDR3 is 16 residues. V shed 0 bases and J shed 0 bases, with 9 bases lying between them. Germline lookup yields CDR1 SGDLS and CDR2 YYNGEE. CDR3 loop: CASSVEAASNTGELFF. The CDR3, as DNA: TGTGCCAGCAGCGTAGAGGCGGCGTCGAACACCGGGGAGCTGTTTTTT.

This clone has more than one count but fewer than ten. This chain joins TRBV10-3 and TRBJ2-1; 11 nucleotides agree with TRBD1. CDR3 length: 18 residues. In germline, CDR1 is ENHRY, CDR2 SYGVKD. The junction had 14 bases not matched to a gene; V was cut back by 4 bases and J by 6 bases. CDR3 nucleotide sequence: TGTGCCATCAGTGCCCCCGGATGGACAGGGGGCCTAGGCAATGAGCAGTTCTTC. It yields the protein CAISAPGWTGGLGNEQFF.

The gene calls are TRBV27 and TRBJ1-2; D is possibly TRBD1 (5 bases). V lost 7 bases and J lost 3, with 15 bases in between. Germline loops: CDR1 MNHEY, CDR2 SMNVEV (reference sequence). This CDR3 is 14 amino acids long. The CDR3 DNA follows: TGTGCCAGCAATCTTCCGGGGGGTCACTATGGCTACACCTTC. It specifies CASNLPGGHYGYTF.

In this sample, this clone turned up a few times. The CDR3 sequence is CASSLAGTYNEQFF. CDR3 in DNA: TGCGCCAGCTCCCTAGCGGGAACTTACAATGAGCAGTTCTTC. The chain combines TRBV10-2 with TRBJ2-1, with 9 bases matching TRBD2. The CDR3 covers 14 residues. Germline loops: CDR1 WSHSY, CDR2 SAAADI. Losses at the gene ends were 8 bases for V and 4 bases for J; bases not matched to a gene: 6.

This chain connects TRBV28 to TRBJ2-2; the D gene is possibly TRBD2 (6 bases). Germline loops: CDR1 MDHEN, CDR2 SYDVKM. This CDR3 contains 14 residues. Trimming removed 3 bases from V and 8 bases from J, with 13 bases in between. CDR3 sequence: CASSFPGLRGELFF. CDR3 DNA sequence: TGTGCCAGCAGTTTCCCGGGACTCCGGGGGGAGCTGTTTTTT.

This rearrangement joins TRBV7-9 to TRBJ2-7, with D perhaps TRBD1 (6 bases). Germline V CDR1 and CDR2: SEHNR, FQNEAQ (reference sequence). The CDR3 consists of 14 residues. The ends were cut back, 0 bases at V and 6 bases at J, with 12 bases in the middle. In DNA form, the CDR3 reads TGTGCCAGCAGCTTAGCGACAGGCACCGGCGAGCAGTACTTC. Its translation is CASSLATGTGEQYF.

The chain recombines TRBV14 with TRBJ1-4, with D hard to call. CDR1 and CDR2 from the germline V gene are SGHDN and FVKESK. This CDR3 region has 13 residues. The V gene lost 4 bases and the J gene lost 4 bases, with 7 bases spanning the gap. CDR3: CASSRALNEKLFF. The CDR3 nucleotides read TGTGCCAGCAGCCGAGCCCTTAATGAAAAACTGTTTTTT. Together with reference TRBV14 and TRBJ1-4, the CDR3 gives the full variable domain: EAGVTQFPSHSVIEKGQTVTLRCDPISGHDNLYWYRRVMGKEIKFLLHFVKESKQDESGMPNNRFLAERTGGTYSTLKVQPAELEDSGVYFCASSRALNEKLFFGSGTQLSVL.

The chain has TRBV6-5 and TRBJ2-3; D may be TRBD1 (6 bases). The V end was cut by 6 bases, the J end by 0 bases, with 13 bases between. The germline V gene encodes CDR1 MNHEY and CDR2 SVGAGI. This CDR3 has 15 amino acids. CDR3 region: CASRGDTTSTDTQYF. The CDR3 bases are TGTGCCAGCAGGGGGGACACTACTAGCACAGATACGCAGTATTTT.

The chain recombines TRBV6-5 with TRBJ1-1, with D maybe TRBD1 (5 bases). V lost 4 bases, J lost 8 bases, and 11 bases lay in between. Germline V lookup: CDR1 MNHEY, CDR2 SVGAGI. The CDR3 extends over 12 amino acids. The CDR3 DNA reads TGTGCCAGCAGTTCTGGGACTCCCGAAGCTTTCTTT. This translates into CASSSGTPEAFF.